These 25 T cell receptor beta chains originate from one sample sequenced in a study of blood T cells in healthy people across ages (dated by TCRdb to about 2015). Preparation of the library involved 5' RACE. Sequencing took place on an Illumina HiSeq 2500. A second PCR of about 6 to 11 cycles was run with a J-beta primer mix and a sample-barcoded 5' primer. In TCRdb, the public reads were trimmed at Q25 with fastp and aligned with MiXCR, with productive beta chains retained. Entries are consolidated by CDR3 protein sequence, retaining the most common genes and DNA. The sample yields some 1,500,000 distinct CDR3 sequences; 35% to 45% were counted once. The ten largest clones capture roughly 3.7% of the sample. Specimen: blood. These receptors all stem from a woman aged 18-30 years in good health.

This clonotype was seen a handful of times. The chain employs TRBV11-2 and TRBJ2-1; D may be TRBD1 or TRBD2 (5 bases each). V lost 6 bases to trimming and J lost 4 bases, with 19 bases between them. Germline CDR1 reads SGHAT; CDR2 reads FQNNGV. The CDR3 consists of 16 residues. DNA of the CDR3: TGTGCCAGCAGGGACTGGGGCAGGGTGCTTTACAATGAGCAGTTCTTC. Its translation: CASRDWGRVLYNEQFF.

With regard to this clonotype: This may arise from a read error, as a much more abundant clone is one base away. The J gene is TRBJ2-1, the V gene TRBV24-1; the D is unclear. The J call may not be correct, given that the DNA end is closer to TRBJ2-7. The CDR3 consists of 13 residues. Germline V gene sequence: CDR1 KGHDR, CDR2 SFDVKD. CDR3 amino acids: CATSESSYNEQYF. Written as DNA, the CDR3 is TGTGCCACCAGTGAGAGCTCCTACAATGAGCAGTACTTC.

This clonotype was observed a handful of times. V gene TRBV2 combines with J gene TRBJ2-5, with 13 bases matching TRBD2. The DNA end favors TRBJ2-7, so the J call may be wrong. The germline CDR1 and CDR2 sequences are SNHLY and FYNNEI. The CDR3 spans 16 residues. In DNA form, the CDR3 reads TGTGCCAGCAGTGATGGGACTAGCGGGATGGCGACCGAGCAGTACTTC. It yields the protein CASSDGTSGMATEQYF.

This clonotype has a handful of counts. CDR3 DNA: TGTGCCAGCAGTCCAGGGACAGGGAAAATGATTTCTGGGGCCAACGTCCTGACTTTC. This encodes CASSPGTGKMISGANVLTF. The rearrangement uses TRBV28 and TRBJ2-6; TRBD1 agrees at 9 bases. V was pared by 5 bases and J by 1 base, with 12 bases of the junction left unmatched. Germline V gene data show CDR1 as MDHEN and CDR2 as SYDVKM. The CDR3 length is 19 residues.

The chain links TRBV4-1 to TRBJ2-7; D might be TRBD2 (6 bases). TRBJ2-5 matches the DNA end more closely, so the J call is doubtful. The V gene's germline CDR1 is MGHRA and CDR2 YSYEKL. The CDR3 extends over 15 amino acids. DNA for the CDR3: TGCGCCAGCAGCCAAGACCCAGGAGGGAAAGAGACCCAGTACTTC. Amino acids: CASSQDPGGKETQYF.

This clonotype was seen a single time. CDR3: CASSPPTGRSSGNTIYF. The CDR3 nucleotides read TGTGCCAGCTCACCACCGACAGGGAGAAGCTCTGGAAACACCATATATTTT. The chain employs TRBV18 and TRBJ1-3; 7 bases match TRBD1. The germline CDR1 and CDR2 sequences are KGHSH and LQKENI. J gave up 0 bases and V 0 bases, and 5 bases lay outside the gene matches. CDR3 length equals 17 residues.

This chain uses TRBV5-5 with TRBJ1-2; 7 bases match TRBD1. Germline lookup yields CDR1 SGHKS and CDR2 YYEKEE (reference sequence). Trimming removed 4 bases from V and 4 bases from J; junction bases left unmatched: 10. The CDR3 is 15 amino acids. The CDR3 sequence is CASSPQQGFPYGYTF. CDR3 nucleotides: TGTGCCAGCAGCCCGCAACAGGGGTTCCCCTATGGCTACACCTTC.

The chain combines TRBV7-9 with TRBJ1-5; D is undetermined. Germline CDR1 SEHNR, CDR2 FQNEAQ (reference sequence). The CDR3 has 16 amino acids. Trimming took 0 bases from V and 3 from J, leaving 12 bases between them. The CDR3 reads CASSLAGTVDNQPQHF. DNA of the CDR3: TGTGCCAGCAGCTTAGCAGGAACAGTCGACAATCAGCCCCAGCATTTT.

This clonotype was seen a handful of times. The genes are TRBV7-2 and TRBJ2-5; tentatively, D is TRBD1 or TRBD2 (5 bases each). TRBJ2-7 matches the DNA end more closely, so the J call is doubtful. Germline V gene lookup returns CDR1 SGHTA and CDR2 FQGNSA. CDR3 length: 13 amino acids. In DNA form, the CDR3 reads TGTGCCAGCAGCTTAGTGGGACCAGGCGAGCAGTACTTC. Translating it yields CASSLVGPGEQYF.

The CDR3 sequence: CSASALENEKLFF. In nucleotides, the CDR3 is TGCAGTGCTAGTGCACTTGAAAATGAAAAACTGTTTTTT. The J gene is TRBJ1-4, the V gene TRBV20-1; D ambiguous. Trimming left V 3 bases short and J 5 bases short, with 10 bases between. Germline V lookup: CDR1 DFQATT, CDR2 SNEGSKA (reference sequence). CDR3 length: 13 residues.

CDR3: CASSQVSTGYTEAFF. DNA of the CDR3: TGCGCCAGCAGCCAGGTTTCGACAGGATACACTGAAGCTTTCTTT. V usage is TRBV4-1 and J usage is TRBJ1-1, with TRBD1 as a possible D gene (6 bases). V dropped 3 bases and J dropped 3 bases, with 14 bases sitting between them. This CDR3 comprises 15 residues. In germline, CDR1 is MGHRA, CDR2 YSYEKL.

Concerning this clonotype itself: Germline is not matched at one junction end, which may reflect a read error. The gene calls are TRBV7-2 and TRBJ1-2; 8 bases match TRBD1. The CDR3 extends over 15 amino acids. The germline V gene has CDR1 SGHTA and CDR2 FQGNSA. The CDR3 DNA reads as TGTGCCAGAAGCTTATCCCCCCCAGGACAGGGACGCTACACCTTC. This gives the protein CARSLSPPGQGRYTF.

This clonotype was counted at least ten times. One junction end disagrees with the germline gene, perhaps due to a read error. CDR3 nucleotides: TGCGCCAGCAGCCAAGGGGGGCTGGGTAATCAGCCCCAGCATTTT. Translation: CASSQGGLGNQPQHF. The genes are TRBV3-1 and TRBJ1-5, with D perhaps matching TRBD1 (6 bases). The CDR3 runs 15 residues. The germline V gene encodes CDR1 LGHDT and CDR2 YNNKEL (reference sequence).

This clonotype was observed a few times. The V and J genes are TRBV12-3 or TRBV12-4 and TRBJ2-1, with D possibly TRBD1 on 5 matching bases. With the DNA end fitting TRBJ2-7 better, the J assignment may be wrong. This CDR3 is 14 amino acids long. The CDR3 loop reads CASSFLTGYNEQYF. In DNA, the CDR3 is TGTGCCAGCAGCTTCCTAACAGGTTACAATGAGCAGTACTTC.

This clonotype turned up a few times. The gene calls are TRBV5-4 and TRBJ2-1; weak D call: TRBD1 (5 bases). Germline lookup yields CDR1 SGHNT and CDR2 YYREEE (reference sequence). The CDR3 consists of 13 residues. V lost 0 bases and J 6 bases, leaving 7 bases between the germline ends. For the CDR3, the DNA is TGTGCCAGCAGCTTGGGACAGAGCAATGAGCAGTTCTTC. Its protein product is CASSLGQSNEQFF.

CDR3 nucleotides: TGCGCCAGCAGCTTGCGACAGGGCCGGACGATAGAAAAACTGTTTTTT. This gives the protein CASSLRQGRTIEKLFF. V gene TRBV5-1 combines with J gene TRBJ1-4; 7 bases are shared with TRBD1. V shed 1 base, J shed 8 bases, and the junction held 11 bases outside the gene matches. Germline V lookup: CDR1 SGHRS, CDR2 YFSETQ. The CDR3 is made up of 16 amino acids.

A single count supports this clonotype. The chain recombines TRBV24-1 with TRBJ2-1; unclear D gene. The CDR3 totals 16 residues. V lost 3 bases and J lost 0, with 11 bases in between. CDR1 and CDR2 (germline): KGHDR, SFDVKD. CDR3 in DNA: TGTGCCACCAGTGATCCTTCTTTAACCTCCTACAATGAGCAGTTCTTC. It yields the protein CATSDPSLTSYNEQFF.

J is TRBJ2-3 and V is TRBV15; 7 bases agree with TRBD1. The J segment lost 4 bases and the V segment lost 3 bases, leaving 10 bases of the junction unmatched. The CDR3 length is 16 residues. Looked up from germline, CDR1 is LNHNV and CDR2 is YYDKDF (reference sequence). The CDR3 region is CATSSYLPGGADTQYF. CDR3 bases: TGTGCCACCAGCAGTTATCTTCCAGGGGGAGCAGATACGCAGTATTTT.

The rearrangement uses TRBV7-9 and TRBJ1-1, with D perhaps matching TRBD1 (5 bases). V dropped 3 bases and J dropped 4 bases, with 15 bases sitting between them. CDR3 length: 15 amino acids. From germline, CDR1 is SEHNR and CDR2 FQNEAQ (reference sequence). The CDR3 spells CASSLGWGESTEAFF. CDR3 in DNA: TGTGCCAGCAGCTTGGGGTGGGGGGAGAGCACTGAAGCTTTCTTT.

The chain joins TRBV9 to TRBJ2-5, with D perhaps assigned TRBD1 or TRBD2 (5 bases each). The CDR3 length is 14 residues. CDR1 is SGDLS and CDR2 is YYNGEE in the germline V gene. V dropped 0 bases and J dropped 1 base, with 7 bases sitting between them. The CDR3 here is CASSVGGIQETQYF. In nucleotides, the CDR3 is TGTGCCAGCAGCGTAGGGGGGATCCAAGAGACCCAGTACTTC.

This clonotype was counted a few times. The J gene is TRBJ2-7, the V gene TRBV3-1; the D is unclear. The CDR3 sequence is 16 residues long. V was clipped by 4 bases and J by 0 bases, with 16 bases between them. Per the germline V gene, CDR1 is LGHDT and CDR2 is YNNKEL (reference sequence). CDR3 DNA: TGTGCCAGCAGCCCCCGGGTTAGCCACAACTCCTACGAGCAGTACTTC. Its protein product is CASSPRVSHNSYEQYF.

This clonotype was seen a handful of times. The V gene is TRBV28, the J gene TRBJ1-5, with unresolved D. Germline V gives CDR1 MDHEN, CDR2 SYDVKM. V was cut by 3 bases and J by 9 bases, with 18 bases left in between. The CDR3 sequence is 15 residues long. CDR3 DNA: TGTGCCAGCAGTTTCCCAATTTTGGATAGTCGGCCCCAGCATTTT. Protein: CASSFPILDSRPQHF. Combining the CDR3 with reference TRBV28 and TRBJ1-5 gives the whole variable domain DVKVTQSSRYLVKRTGEKVFLECVQDMDHENMFWYRQDPGLGLRLIYFSYDVKMKEKGDIPEGYSVSREKKERFSLILESASTNQTSMYLCASSFPILDSRPQHFGDGTRLSIL.

The J gene is TRBJ2-7, the V gene TRBV29-1; D is unresolved. The CDR3 covers 13 residues. The germline gives CDR1 SQVTM, CDR2 ANQGSEA. The ends were cut back, 1 base at V and 4 bases at J, with 11 bases in the middle. The CDR3 DNA sequence: TGCAGCGTTGAAGGTGGCAGGCGTTACGAGCAGTACTTC. Its protein product is CSVEGGRRYEQYF.

Remarks on this clonotype: One end of the junction is discordant with germline, which a read error may explain. The chain uses TRBV27 and TRBJ2-1; 8 bases agree with TRBD2. The CDR3 is 17 amino acids. Germline CDR1 and CDR2: MNHEY and SMNVEV (reference sequence). CDR3 in amino acids: CASSSRERGWSYNEQFF. CDR3 coding DNA: TGTGCCAGCAGTTCGAGGGAGCGGGGGTGGTCCTACAATGAGCAGTTCTTT.

This clonotype was found a few times. This chain uses TRBV14 with TRBJ2-1; D is ambiguous. The CDR3 contains 14 residues. Looked up from germline, CDR1 is SGHDN and CDR2 is FVKESK. Trimming took 0 bases from V and 15 from J, leaving 18 bases between them. The CDR3 is CASSQDKWSPLRFF. DNA of the CDR3: TGTGCCAGCAGCCAAGATAAGTGGAGCCCACTACGGTTCTTC.